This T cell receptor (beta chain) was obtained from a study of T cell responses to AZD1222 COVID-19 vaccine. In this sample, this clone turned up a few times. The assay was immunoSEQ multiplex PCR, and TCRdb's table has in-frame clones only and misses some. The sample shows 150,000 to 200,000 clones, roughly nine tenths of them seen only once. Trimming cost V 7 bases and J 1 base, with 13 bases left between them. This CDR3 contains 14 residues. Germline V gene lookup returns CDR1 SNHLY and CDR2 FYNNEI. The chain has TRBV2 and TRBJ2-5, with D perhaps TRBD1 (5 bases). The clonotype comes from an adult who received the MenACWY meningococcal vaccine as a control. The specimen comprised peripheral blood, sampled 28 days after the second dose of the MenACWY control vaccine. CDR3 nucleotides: TGTGCCAGCACTGGTGACAGATTCCAAGAGACCCAGTACTTC. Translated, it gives CASTGDRFQETQYF.